The clone carrying this T cell receptor (beta chain) has ten or more counts. These data are taken from a study of T cells in Graves' hyperthyroidism and ophthalmopathy. For Graves' hyperthyroidism to be stable, ophthalmopathy could not progress within 18 months. Fresh peripheral blood, 8 to 10 ml, was the source of the PBMCs. Amplified regions were TCR beta CDR3 sequences from RNA transcripts. With the HTBI primer set, the TCR CDR3 went through a first round of RT-PCR. Via MiXCR, TCRdb re-called the multiplex PCR reads, giving one row per CDR3 protein. The repertoire holds approximately 610,000 distinct CDR3 sequences, with 15% to 20% as singletons. The CDR3 is 16 amino acids. Germline V gene data show CDR1 as SGHTA and CDR2 as FQGNSA. V dropped 5 bases and J dropped 9; count of bases not matched to a gene: 11.

The chain couples TRBV7-2 to TRBJ2-1, with 12 nucleotides matching TRBD2. The TCR comes from a young woman with Graves' hyperthyroidism. The sequenced sample consisted of blood. The CDR3: CASSGTLAGGPSEQFF. CDR3 in DNA: TGTGCCAGCAGCGGAACGCTAGCGGGAGGGCCCTCTGAGCAGTTCTTC.